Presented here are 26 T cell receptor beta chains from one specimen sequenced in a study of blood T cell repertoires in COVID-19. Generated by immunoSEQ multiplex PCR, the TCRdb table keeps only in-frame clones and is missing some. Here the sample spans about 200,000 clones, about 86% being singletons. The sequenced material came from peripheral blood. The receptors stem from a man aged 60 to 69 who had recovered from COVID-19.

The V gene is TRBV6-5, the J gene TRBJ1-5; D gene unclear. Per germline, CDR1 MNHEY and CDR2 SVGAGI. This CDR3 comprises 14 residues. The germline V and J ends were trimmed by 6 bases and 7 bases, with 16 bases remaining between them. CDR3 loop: CASSLLVWQQPQHF. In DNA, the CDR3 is TGTGCCAGCAGCCTCCTCGTGTGGCAACAGCCCCAGCATTTT.

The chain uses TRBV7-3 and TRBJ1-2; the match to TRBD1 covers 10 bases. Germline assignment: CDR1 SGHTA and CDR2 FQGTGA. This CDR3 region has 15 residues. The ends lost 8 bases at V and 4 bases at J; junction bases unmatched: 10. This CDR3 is CASSRGTGETYGYTF. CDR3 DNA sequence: TGTGCCAGCTCAAGGGGGACAGGGGAGACCTATGGCTACACCTTC.

As DNA, the CDR3 is TGTGCCAGCAGGGGACAGGGAGGAAGCAATCAGCCCCAGCATTTT. It is translated as CASRGQGGSNQPQHF. The gene calls are TRBV6-5 and TRBJ1-5; 9 nucleotides match TRBD1. V lost 6 bases and J lost 1; bases outside the gene matches: 4. The germline V gene encodes CDR1 MNHEY and CDR2 SVGAGI. There are 15 residues in the CDR3.

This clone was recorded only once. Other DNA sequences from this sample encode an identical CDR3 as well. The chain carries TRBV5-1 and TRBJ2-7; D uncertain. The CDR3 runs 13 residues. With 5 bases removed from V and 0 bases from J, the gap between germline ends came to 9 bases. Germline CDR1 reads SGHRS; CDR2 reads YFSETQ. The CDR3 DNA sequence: TGCGCCAGCAGGGCAGGTTCCTCCTACGAGCAGTACTTC. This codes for CASRAGSSYEQYF.

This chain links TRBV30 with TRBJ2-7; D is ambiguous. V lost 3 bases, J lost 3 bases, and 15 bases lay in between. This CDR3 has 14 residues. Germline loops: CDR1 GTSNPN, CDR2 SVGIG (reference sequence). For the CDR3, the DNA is TGTGCCTGGAGGACGGAAAGGAGAGGCTACGAGCAGTACTTC. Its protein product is CAWRTERRGYEQYF.

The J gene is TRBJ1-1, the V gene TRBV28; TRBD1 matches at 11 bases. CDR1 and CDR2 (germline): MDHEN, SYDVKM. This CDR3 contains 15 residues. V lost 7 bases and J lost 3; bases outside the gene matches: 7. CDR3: CASTGTGGYDTEAFF. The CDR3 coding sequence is TGTGCCAGCACGGGGACAGGGGGATACGACACTGAAGCTTTCTTT.

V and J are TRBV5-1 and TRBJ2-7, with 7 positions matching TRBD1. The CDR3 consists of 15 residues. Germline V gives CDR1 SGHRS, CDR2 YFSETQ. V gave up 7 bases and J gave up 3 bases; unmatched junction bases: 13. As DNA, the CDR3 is TGCGCCAGCCAATACGAGGGACAGAGTTTCTACGAGCAGTACTTC. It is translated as CASQYEGQSFYEQYF.

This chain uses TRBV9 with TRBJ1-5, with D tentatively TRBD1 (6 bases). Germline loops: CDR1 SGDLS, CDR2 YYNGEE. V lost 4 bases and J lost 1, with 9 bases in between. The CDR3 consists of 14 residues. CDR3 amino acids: CASSSGVSNQPQHF. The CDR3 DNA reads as TGTGCCAGCAGCTCAGGGGTGAGCAATCAGCCCCAGCATTTT.

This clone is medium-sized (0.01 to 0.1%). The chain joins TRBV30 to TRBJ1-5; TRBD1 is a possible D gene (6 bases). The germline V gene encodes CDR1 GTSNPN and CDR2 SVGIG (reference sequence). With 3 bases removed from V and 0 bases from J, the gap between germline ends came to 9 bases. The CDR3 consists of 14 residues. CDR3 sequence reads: CAWRTGHSNQPQHF. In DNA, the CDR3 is TGTGCCTGGAGGACAGGACATAGCAATCAGCCCCAGCATTTT.

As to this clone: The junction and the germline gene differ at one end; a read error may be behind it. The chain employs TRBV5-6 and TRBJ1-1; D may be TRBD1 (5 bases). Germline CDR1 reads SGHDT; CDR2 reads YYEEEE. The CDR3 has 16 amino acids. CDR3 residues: CASSRGAAGRNTEASF. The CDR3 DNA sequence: TGTGCCAGCAGCCGTGGGGCGGCCGGGAGGAACACTGAAGCTTCCTTT.

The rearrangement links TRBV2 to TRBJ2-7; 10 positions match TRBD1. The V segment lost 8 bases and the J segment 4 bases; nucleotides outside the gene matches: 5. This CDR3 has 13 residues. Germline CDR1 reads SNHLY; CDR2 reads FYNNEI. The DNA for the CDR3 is TGTGCCAGCGACCGGGACAGGGGTTACGAGCAGTACTTC. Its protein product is CASDRDRGYEQYF. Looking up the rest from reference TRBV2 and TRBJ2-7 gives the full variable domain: EPEVTQTPSHQVTQMGQEVILRCVPISNHLYFYWYRQILGQKVEFLVSFYNNEISEKSEIFDDQFSVERPDGSNFTLKIRSTKLEDSAMYFCASDRDRGYEQYFGPGTRLTVT.

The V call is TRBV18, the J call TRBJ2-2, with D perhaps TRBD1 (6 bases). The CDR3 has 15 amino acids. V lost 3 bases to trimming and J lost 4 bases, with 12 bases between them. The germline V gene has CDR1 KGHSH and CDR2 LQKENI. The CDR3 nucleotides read TGTGCCAGCTCACCCAACAGGGCCGGCACCGGGGAGCTGTTTTTT. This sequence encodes CASSPNRAGTGELFF.

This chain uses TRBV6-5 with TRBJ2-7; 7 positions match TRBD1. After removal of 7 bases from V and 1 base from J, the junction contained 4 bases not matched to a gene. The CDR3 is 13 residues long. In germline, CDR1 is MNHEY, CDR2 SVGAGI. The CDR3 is CASTQDRSYEQYF. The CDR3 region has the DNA TGTGCCAGCACCCAGGACAGGTCCTACGAGCAGTACTTC.

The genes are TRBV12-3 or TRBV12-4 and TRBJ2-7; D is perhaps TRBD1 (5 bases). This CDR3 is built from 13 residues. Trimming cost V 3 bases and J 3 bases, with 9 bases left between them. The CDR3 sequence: CASSFRQGYEQYF. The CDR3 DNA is TGTGCCAGCAGTTTTCGGCAGGGCTACGAGCAGTACTTC.

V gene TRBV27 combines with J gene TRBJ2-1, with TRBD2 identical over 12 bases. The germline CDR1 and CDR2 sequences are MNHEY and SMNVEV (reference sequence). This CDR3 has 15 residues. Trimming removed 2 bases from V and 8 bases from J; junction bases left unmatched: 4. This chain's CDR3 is CASSLLAGGPYEQFF. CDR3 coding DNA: TGTGCCAGCAGTTTACTAGCGGGAGGGCCTTATGAGCAGTTCTTC.

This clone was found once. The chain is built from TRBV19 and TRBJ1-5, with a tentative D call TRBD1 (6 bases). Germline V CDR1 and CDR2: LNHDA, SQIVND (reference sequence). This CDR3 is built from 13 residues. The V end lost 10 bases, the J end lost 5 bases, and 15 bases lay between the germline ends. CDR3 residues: CATEDSGDQPQHF. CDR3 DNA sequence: TGTGCCACCGAGGACAGTGGGGATCAGCCCCAGCATTTT.

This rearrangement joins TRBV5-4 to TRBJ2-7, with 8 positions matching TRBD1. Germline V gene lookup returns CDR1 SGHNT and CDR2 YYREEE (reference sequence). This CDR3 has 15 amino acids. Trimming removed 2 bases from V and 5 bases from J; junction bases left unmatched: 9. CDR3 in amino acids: CASSFGQGGVDEQYF. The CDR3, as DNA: TGTGCCAGCAGCTTTGGACAGGGCGGGGTTGACGAGCAGTACTTC. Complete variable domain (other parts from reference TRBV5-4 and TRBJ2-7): ETGVTQSPTHLIKTRGQQVTLRCSSQSGHNTVSWYQQALGQGPQFIFQYYREEENGRGNFPPRFSGLQFPNYSSELNVNALELDDSALYLCASSFGQGGVDEQYFGPGTRLTVT.

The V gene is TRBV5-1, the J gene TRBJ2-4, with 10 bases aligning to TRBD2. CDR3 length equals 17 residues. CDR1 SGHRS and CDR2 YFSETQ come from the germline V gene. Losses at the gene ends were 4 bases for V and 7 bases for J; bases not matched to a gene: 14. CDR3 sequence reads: CASSSGLSGGAGNIQYF. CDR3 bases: TGCGCCAGCAGCAGTGGACTGAGCGGGGGGGCCGGGAACATTCAGTACTTC. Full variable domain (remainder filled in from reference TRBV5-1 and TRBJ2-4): KAGVTQTPRYLIKTRGQQVTLSCSPISGHRSVSWYQQTPGQGLQFLFEYFSETQRNKGNFPGRFSGRQFSNSRSEMNVSTLELGDSALYLCASSSGLSGGAGNIQYFGAGTRLSVL.

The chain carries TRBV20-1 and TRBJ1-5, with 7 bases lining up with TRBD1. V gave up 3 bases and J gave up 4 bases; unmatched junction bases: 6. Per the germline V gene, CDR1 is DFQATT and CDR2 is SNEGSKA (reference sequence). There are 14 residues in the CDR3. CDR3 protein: CSASSWDSNQPQHF. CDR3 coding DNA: TGCAGTGCTAGTTCTTGGGACAGTAATCAGCCCCAGCATTTT.

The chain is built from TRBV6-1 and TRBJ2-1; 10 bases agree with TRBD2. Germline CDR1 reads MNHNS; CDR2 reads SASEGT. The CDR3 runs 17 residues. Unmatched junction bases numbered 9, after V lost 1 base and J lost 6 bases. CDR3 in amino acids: CASSEVPAGGPGNEQFF. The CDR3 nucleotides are TGTGCCAGCAGTGAAGTCCCAGCGGGAGGGCCTGGCAATGAGCAGTTCTTC.

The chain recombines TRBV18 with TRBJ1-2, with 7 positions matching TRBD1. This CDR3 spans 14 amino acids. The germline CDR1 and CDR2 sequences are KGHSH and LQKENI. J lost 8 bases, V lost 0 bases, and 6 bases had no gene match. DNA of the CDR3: TGTGCCAGCTCACCACCGACCGGGACAGACGGCTACACCTTC. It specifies CASSPPTGTDGYTF.

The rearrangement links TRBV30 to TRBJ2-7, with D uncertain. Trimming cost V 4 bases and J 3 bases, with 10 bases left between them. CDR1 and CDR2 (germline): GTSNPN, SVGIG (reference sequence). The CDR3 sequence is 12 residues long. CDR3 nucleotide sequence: TGTGCCTGGAACCAGGTGGACTACGAGCAGTACTTC. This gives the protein CAWNQVDYEQYF.

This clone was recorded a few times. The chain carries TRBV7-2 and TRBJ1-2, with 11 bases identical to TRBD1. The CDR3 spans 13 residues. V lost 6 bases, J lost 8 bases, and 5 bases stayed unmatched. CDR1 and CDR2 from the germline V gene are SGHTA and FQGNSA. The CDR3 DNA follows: TGTGCCAGCAGAGGACAGGGGGCTGACGGCTACACCTTC. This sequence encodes CASRGQGADGYTF.

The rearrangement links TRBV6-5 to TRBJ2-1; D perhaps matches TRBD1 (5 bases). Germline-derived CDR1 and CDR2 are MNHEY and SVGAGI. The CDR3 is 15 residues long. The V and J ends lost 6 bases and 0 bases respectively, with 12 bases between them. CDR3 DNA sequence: TGTGCCAGCAGGCAAAGACAGAGCTCCTACAATGAGCAGTTCTTC. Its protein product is CASRQRQSSYNEQFF.

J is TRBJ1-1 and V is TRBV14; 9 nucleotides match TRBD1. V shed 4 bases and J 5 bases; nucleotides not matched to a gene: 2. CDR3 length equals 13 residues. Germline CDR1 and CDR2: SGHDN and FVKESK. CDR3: CASSRDRVTEAFF. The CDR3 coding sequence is TGTGCCAGCAGCCGGGACAGGGTAACTGAAGCTTTCTTT.

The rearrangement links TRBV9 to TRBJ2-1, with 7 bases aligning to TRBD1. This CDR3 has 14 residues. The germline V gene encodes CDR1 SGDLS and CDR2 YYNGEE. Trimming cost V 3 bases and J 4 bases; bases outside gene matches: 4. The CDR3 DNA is TGTGCCAGCAGCGGACCGGGACAGTACAATGAGCAGTTCTTC. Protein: CASSGPGQYNEQFF.